Presented here are 22 T cell receptor beta chains from one specimen sequenced in a study of beta chain features in type 1 diabetes. As every portion of the isolated RNA was reverse transcribed, the sequencing read expressed TCRB transcripts. Here immunoSEQ multiplex PCR was the method, and the copy in TCRdb shows in-frame clones only, minus some. The sample records nearly 250,000 clones, 14% being singletons. Material for sequencing was naive CD4+ T cells from blood. The origin of the receptors is a woman between 40 and 50 years old in good health.

Details on this clone: One end of the junction varies from germline; a read error may be responsible. This chain links TRBV7-2 with TRBJ1-3; the D gene is possibly TRBD1 (6 bases). This CDR3 is 15 amino acids long. Per the germline V gene, CDR1 is SGHTA and CDR2 is FQGNSA. As DNA, the CDR3 is TGTGCCAGCAGCTCCGGGCAGGGTTTTTGGGACACCGTATATTTT. It encodes CASSSGQGFWDTVYF.

This clone has more than one count but fewer than ten. The V call is TRBV27, the J call TRBJ2-3; the match to TRBD2 covers 7 bases. The trim removed 5 bases at V and 2 bases at J, leaving 10 bases unmatched. Per the germline V gene, CDR1 is MNHEY and CDR2 is SMNVEV (reference sequence). This CDR3 spans 16 amino acids. CDR3 in DNA: TGTGCCAGCAGTGTAGCCGGGACTACTAACACAGATACGCAGTATTTT. Its protein product is CASSVAGTTNTDTQYF.

This clone was seen a handful of times. The V and J genes are TRBV12-5 and TRBJ1-2; D call uncertain. CDR3 length equals 14 residues. The germline V gene has CDR1 LGHNT and CDR2 FRNRAP. Deletions cut 4 bases from V and 8 bases from J, with 17 bases between. CDR3 DNA sequence: TGTGCTAGTGGTTCGGCGGGAATCGACGGCGGCTACACCTTC. Translating gives CASGSAGIDGGYTF.

There are a few counts of this clone. The chain employs TRBV12-2 and TRBJ2-4; no check of the table's D call, TRBD1, against the DNA was made. TRBV12-2 represents a pseudogene. The CDR3 totals 11 residues. The CDR3 here is CASRPGDFQYF. Here the CDR3 DNA reads TGTGCAAGTCGCCCAGGGGATTTTCAGTACTTC.

This clone showed up just a few times. This chain joins TRBV6-6 and TRBJ1-1, with a possible D match to TRBD1 (6 bases). Germline V gene sequence: CDR1 MNHNY, CDR2 SVGAGI (reference sequence). The CDR3 extends over 15 amino acids. The ends were cut back, 4 bases at V and 2 bases at J, with 14 bases in the middle. The CDR3 DNA is TGTGCCAGCAGTTCACCCCGACAGGTCAACACTGAAGCTTTCTTT. Translating gives CASSSPRQVNTEAFF.

This clone has only a few counts. The chain combines TRBV7-2 with TRBJ2-5; tentative D call: TRBD2 (5 bases). This CDR3 is built from 15 residues. Germline loops: CDR1 SGHTA, CDR2 FQGNSA. Trimming pared 1 base from V and 4 bases from J, leaving 13 bases between. The CDR3 reads CASSLVWTRSETQYF. The CDR3, as DNA: TGTGCCAGCAGCTTAGTTTGGACTCGCTCAGAGACCCAGTACTTC.

The chain is built from TRBV6-1 and TRBJ1-2; D is unresolved. Per the germline V gene, CDR1 is MNHNS and CDR2 is SASEGT. The length of the CDR3 is 13 residues. V gave up 2 bases and J gave up 4 bases, with 8 bases separating them. The CDR3 nucleotides read TGTGCCAGCAGTGAAAAGTCCGGCTATGGCTACACCTTC. Translation gives CASSEKSGYGYTF.

V is TRBV12-5 and J is TRBJ1-2; possible D gene TRBD1, 5 bases. CDR3 size: 18 residues. Trimming cost V 5 bases and J 0 bases, with 22 bases left between them. Germline V lookup: CDR1 LGHNT, CDR2 FRNRAP. The CDR3 loop reads CASGPIGAGREANYGYTF. CDR3 coding DNA: TGTGCTAGTGGTCCGATTGGAGCGGGGCGGGAAGCTAACTATGGCTACACCTTC.

The chain has TRBV27 and TRBJ1-2, with a weak D call TRBD1 (5 bases). The V end lost 6 bases, the J end lost 5 bases, and 16 bases lay between the germline ends. Germline CDR1 and CDR2: MNHEY and SMNVEV (reference sequence). The CDR3 runs 14 residues. CDR3 sequence: CASRYPATEYGYTF. CDR3 DNA: TGTGCCAGCAGGTACCCCGCGACAGAGTATGGCTACACCTTC.

This clone was counted at least ten times. The chain links TRBV4-3 to TRBJ2-3, with a weak D call TRBD2 (6 bases). V was pared by 8 bases and J by 2 bases, with 14 bases between. There are 14 residues in the CDR3. Per the germline V gene, CDR1 is LGHNA and CDR2 is YSLEER. The CDR3 is CASGPGVPTDTQYF. The CDR3 region has the DNA TGCGCCAGCGGACCGGGGGTACCCACAGATACGCAGTATTTT.

Only a few counts were recorded for this clone. The chain couples TRBV5-1 to TRBJ1-5; 7 bases map to TRBD1. This CDR3 region has 16 residues. V dropped 0 bases and J dropped 3; count of bases not matched to a gene: 6. The germline V gene encodes CDR1 SGHRS and CDR2 YFSETQ. Here the CDR3 reads CASSLGPRGTNQPQHF. The CDR3 coding sequence is TGCGCCAGCAGCTTGGGTCCCAGGGGGACCAATCAGCCCCAGCATTTT.

With regard to this clone: Other DNA sequences in this specimen translate into the identical CDR3. V and J are TRBV19 and TRBJ1-2, with D possibly being TRBD1 (6 bases). The germline V gene encodes CDR1 LNHDA and CDR2 SQIVND (reference sequence). This CDR3 is 13 amino acids long. The V and J ends lost 3 bases and 5 bases respectively, with 10 bases between them. CDR3 nucleotides: TGTGCCAGTAGTATCCTACAGGGTTATGGCTACACCTTC. Translating it yields CASSILQGYGYTF.

Only a few counts were recorded for this clone. The V gene is TRBV28, the J gene TRBJ2-3; possibly TRBD2 for D (6 bases). Trimming left V 9 bases short and J 4 bases short, with 11 bases between. In germline, CDR1 is MDHEN, CDR2 SYDVKM. The CDR3 runs 12 residues. The CDR3, as DNA: TGTGCCAGTACGGGGGTGGCAGATACGCAGTATTTT. Its protein is CASTGVADTQYF.

This clone was found many times. This chain connects TRBV11-2 to TRBJ2-2, with D possibly TRBD2 on 6 matching bases. The CDR3 contains 11 residues. Per germline, CDR1 SGHAT and CDR2 FQNNGV. Trimming removed 3 bases from V and 11 bases from J, with 7 bases in between. In DNA form, the CDR3 reads TGTGCCAGCAGCTTGGCGGGAGAGCTGTTTTTT. It codes for CASSLAGELFF.

The chain joins TRBV29-1 to TRBJ2-2, with D possibly TRBD2 on 6 matching bases. CDR3 length: 12 amino acids. Germline V gene sequence: CDR1 SQVTM, CDR2 ANQGSEA. Trimming removed 7 bases at V and 7 bases at J, with 13 bases between. CDR3 nucleotide sequence: TGCAGCGGGGGACTGGGCGGCGGGGAGCTGTTTTTT. Translated, it gives CSGGLGGGELFF.

The chain joins TRBV28 to TRBJ1-1; D gene uncertain. The CDR3 extends over 16 amino acids. Trimming removed 2 bases at V and 0 bases at J, with 13 bases between. Germline CDR1 reads MDHEN; CDR2 reads SYDVKM. CDR3 DNA: TGTGCCAGCAGTTTAGGGTGGACGGGGATGAACACTGAAGCTTTCTTT. It encodes CASSLGWTGMNTEAFF.

The chain links TRBV5-1 to TRBJ1-4; tentative D call: TRBD1 (5 bases). The CDR3 contains 15 residues. V was trimmed by 0 bases and J by 2 bases, leaving 8 bases between them. Looked up from germline, CDR1 is SGHRS and CDR2 is YFSETQ. The CDR3 DNA reads TGCGCCAGCAGCTTGGCCGGGGGGACTAATGAAAAACTGTTTTTT. Translated: CASSLAGGTNEKLFF.

The chain employs TRBV19 and TRBJ2-1; tentative D call: TRBD1 (6 bases). V lost 4 bases, J lost 8 bases, and 15 bases lay in between. This CDR3 region has 14 residues. The germline V gene encodes CDR1 LNHDA and CDR2 SQIVND (reference sequence). This chain's CDR3 is CASSRPDRWDEQFF. Written as DNA, the CDR3 is TGTGCCAGTAGTAGGCCGGACAGATGGGATGAGCAGTTCTTC.

This chain connects TRBV7-6 to TRBJ1-6; TRBD1 is a possible D gene (5 bases). Germline V gene lookup returns CDR1 SGHVS and CDR2 FNYEAQ. V was shortened by 3 bases and J by 9 bases, with 9 bases between the two germline ends. The CDR3 extends over 13 amino acids. The CDR3 reads CASSLTETSPLHF. DNA for the CDR3: TGTGCCAGCAGCTTGACAGAGACTTCACCCCTCCACTTT.

This clone was detected only a few times. V usage is TRBV19 and J usage is TRBJ2-6; 7 bases are shared with TRBD1. The CDR3 is 17 amino acids. Looked up from germline, CDR1 is LNHDA and CDR2 is SQIVND (reference sequence). Trimming cost V 3 bases and J 0 bases; bases outside gene matches: 5. Written as DNA, the CDR3 is TGTGCCAGTAGTATTGACGCAGGGGGCTCTGGGGCCAACGTCCTGACTTTC. Translation: CASSIDAGGSGANVLTF.

This clone showed up just a few times. The rearrangement joins TRBV5-6 to TRBJ2-5, with 8 positions matching TRBD1. The trim removed 4 bases at V and 5 bases at J, leaving 7 bases unmatched. Germline V gene data show CDR1 as SGHDT and CDR2 as YYEEEE. The CDR3 covers 14 residues. The CDR3 spells CASSGQGGGETQYF. CDR3 DNA: TGTGCCAGCAGCGGACAGGGAGGCGGGGAGACCCAGTACTTC.

The genes are TRBV5-5 and TRBJ2-5; D is unresolved. The CDR3 is 12 residues long. V lost 2 bases and J lost 3, with 5 bases in between. Germline V gives CDR1 SGHKS, CDR2 YYEKEE (reference sequence). CDR3 residues: CASSFAEETQYF. The CDR3 DNA sequence: TGTGCCAGCAGCTTCGCGGAAGAGACCCAGTACTTC. The full variable domain, rest sourced from reference TRBV5-5 and TRBJ2-5, is DAGVTQSPTHLIKTRGQQVTLRCSPISGHKSVSWYQQVLGQGPQFIFQYYEKEERGRGNFPDRFSARQFPNYSSELNVNALLLGDSALYLCASSFAEETQYFGPGTRLLVL.